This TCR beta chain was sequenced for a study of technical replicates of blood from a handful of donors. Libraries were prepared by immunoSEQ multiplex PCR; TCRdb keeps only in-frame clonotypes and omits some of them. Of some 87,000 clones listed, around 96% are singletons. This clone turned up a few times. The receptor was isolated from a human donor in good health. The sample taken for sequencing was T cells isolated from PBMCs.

CDR3 sequence (DNA): TGTGCCAGCAGTAGAGACACCACCATATATTTT. It translates to CASSRDTTIYF. The chain joins TRBV9 to TRBJ1-3; D is unclear. Germline-derived CDR1 and CDR2 are SGDLS and YYNGEE. The CDR3 is 11 residues long. Trimming pared 5 bases from V and 9 bases from J, leaving 9 bases between.